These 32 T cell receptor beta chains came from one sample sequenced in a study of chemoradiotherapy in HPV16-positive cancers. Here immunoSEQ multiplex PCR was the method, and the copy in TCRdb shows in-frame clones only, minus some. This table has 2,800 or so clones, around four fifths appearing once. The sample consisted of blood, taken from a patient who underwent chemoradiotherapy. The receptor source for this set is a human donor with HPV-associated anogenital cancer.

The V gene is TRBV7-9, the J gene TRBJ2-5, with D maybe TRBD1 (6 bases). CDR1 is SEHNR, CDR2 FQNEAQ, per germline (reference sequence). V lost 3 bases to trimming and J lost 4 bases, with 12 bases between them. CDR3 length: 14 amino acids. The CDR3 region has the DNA TGTGCCAGCAGCTTTCAGGAACAGGGAGAGACCCAGTACTTC. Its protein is CASSFQEQGETQYF.

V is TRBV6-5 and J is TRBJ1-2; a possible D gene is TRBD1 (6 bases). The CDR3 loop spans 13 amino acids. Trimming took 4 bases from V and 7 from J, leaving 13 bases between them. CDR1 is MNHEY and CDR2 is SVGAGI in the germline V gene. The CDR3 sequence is CASSSAGGGGYTF. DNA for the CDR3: TGTGCCAGCAGTTCCGCCGGGGGCGGTGGCTACACCTTC.

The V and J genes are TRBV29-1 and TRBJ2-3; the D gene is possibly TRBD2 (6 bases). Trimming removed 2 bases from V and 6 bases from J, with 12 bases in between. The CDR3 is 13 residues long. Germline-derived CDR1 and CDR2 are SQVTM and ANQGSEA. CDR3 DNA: TGCAGCGTTGAAAGCGGGTCCGCTGATACGCAGTATTTT. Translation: CSVESGSADTQYF.

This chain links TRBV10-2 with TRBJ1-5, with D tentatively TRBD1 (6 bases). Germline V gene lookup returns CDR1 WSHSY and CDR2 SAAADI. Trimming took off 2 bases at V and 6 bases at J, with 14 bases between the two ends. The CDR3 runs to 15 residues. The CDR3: CASSERGGAGQPQHF. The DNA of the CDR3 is TGCGCCAGCAGTGAGCGAGGGGGGGCAGGTCAGCCCCAGCATTTT.

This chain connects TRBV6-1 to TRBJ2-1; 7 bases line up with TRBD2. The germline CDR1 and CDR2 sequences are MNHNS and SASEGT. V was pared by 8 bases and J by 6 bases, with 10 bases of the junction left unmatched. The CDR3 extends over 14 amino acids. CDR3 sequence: CASQRLAVVNEQFF. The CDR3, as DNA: TGTGCCAGCCAGCGACTAGCCGTCGTCAATGAGCAGTTCTTC.

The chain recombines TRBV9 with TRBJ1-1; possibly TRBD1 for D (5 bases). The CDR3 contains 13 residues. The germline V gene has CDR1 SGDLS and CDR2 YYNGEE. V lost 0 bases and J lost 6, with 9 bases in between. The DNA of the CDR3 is TGTGCCAGCAGCGTAGGTGGGGGTTCTGAAGCTTTCTTT. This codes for CASSVGGGSEAFF. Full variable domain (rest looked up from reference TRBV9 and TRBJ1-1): DSGVTQTPKHLITATGQRVTLRCSPRSGDLSVYWYQQSLDQGLQFLIQYYNGEERAKGNILERFSAQQFPDLHSELNLSSLELGDSALYFCASSVGGGSEAFFGQGTRLTVV.

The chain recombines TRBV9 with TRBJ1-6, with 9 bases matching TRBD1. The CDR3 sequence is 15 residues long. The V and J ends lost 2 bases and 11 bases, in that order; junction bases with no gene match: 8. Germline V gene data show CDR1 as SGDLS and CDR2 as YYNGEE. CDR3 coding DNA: TGTGCCAGCAGCGTTAGGGAGGGACAGGGCGCACCCCTCCACTTT. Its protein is CASSVREGQGAPLHF.

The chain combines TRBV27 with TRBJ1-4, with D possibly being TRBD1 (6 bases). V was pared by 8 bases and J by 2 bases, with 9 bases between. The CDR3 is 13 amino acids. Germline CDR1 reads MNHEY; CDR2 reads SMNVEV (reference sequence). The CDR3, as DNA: TGTGCCAGCTGGACAGCTACTAATGAAAAACTGTTTTTT. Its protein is CASWTATNEKLFF.

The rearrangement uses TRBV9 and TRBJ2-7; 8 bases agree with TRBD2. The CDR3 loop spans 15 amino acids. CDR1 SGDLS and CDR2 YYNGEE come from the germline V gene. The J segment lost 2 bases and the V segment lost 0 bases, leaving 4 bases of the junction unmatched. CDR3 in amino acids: CASSVGSGKTYEQYF. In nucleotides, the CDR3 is TGTGCCAGCAGCGTAGGTAGCGGGAAGACCTACGAGCAGTACTTC.

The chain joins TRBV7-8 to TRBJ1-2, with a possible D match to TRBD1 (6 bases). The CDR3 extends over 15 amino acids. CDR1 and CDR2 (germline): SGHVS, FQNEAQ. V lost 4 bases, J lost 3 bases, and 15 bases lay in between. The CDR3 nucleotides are TGTGCCAGCAGCTCACGACAGGTGGGACACTATGGCTACACCTTC. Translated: CASSSRQVGHYGYTF.

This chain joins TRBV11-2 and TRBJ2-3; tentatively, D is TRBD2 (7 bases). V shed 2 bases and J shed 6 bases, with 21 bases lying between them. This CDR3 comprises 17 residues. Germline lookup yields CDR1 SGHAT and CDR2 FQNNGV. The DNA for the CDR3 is TGTGCCAGCAGCTTAAACCCGGGGGGCAGTAAGTGGGATACGCAGTATTTT. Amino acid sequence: CASSLNPGGSKWDTQYF.

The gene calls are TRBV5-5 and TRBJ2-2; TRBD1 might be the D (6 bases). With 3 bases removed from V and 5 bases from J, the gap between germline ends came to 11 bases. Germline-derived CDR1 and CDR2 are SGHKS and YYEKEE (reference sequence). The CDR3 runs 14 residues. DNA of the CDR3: TGTGCCAGCAGCTCCGGGACAACAACCGGGGAGCTGTTTTTT. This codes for CASSSGTTTGELFF.

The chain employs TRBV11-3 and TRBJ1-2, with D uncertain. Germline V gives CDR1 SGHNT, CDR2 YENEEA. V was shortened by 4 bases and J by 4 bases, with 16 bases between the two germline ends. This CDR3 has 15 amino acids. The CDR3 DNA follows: TGTGCCAGCAGCTCCCCGTTCGACATTCCCTATGGCTACACCTTC. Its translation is CASSSPFDIPYGYTF.

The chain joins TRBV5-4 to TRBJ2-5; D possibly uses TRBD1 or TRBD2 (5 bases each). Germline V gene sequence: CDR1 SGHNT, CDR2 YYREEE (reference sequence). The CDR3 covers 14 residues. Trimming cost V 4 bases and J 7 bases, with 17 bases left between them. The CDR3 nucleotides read TGTGCCAGCAGCCAGGGAGACAGATCAGGGACCCAGTACTTC. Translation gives CASSQGDRSGTQYF.

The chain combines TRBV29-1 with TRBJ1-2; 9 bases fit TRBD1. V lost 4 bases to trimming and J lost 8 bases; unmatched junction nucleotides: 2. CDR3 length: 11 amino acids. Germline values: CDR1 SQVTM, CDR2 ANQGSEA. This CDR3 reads CSVGQGGGYTF. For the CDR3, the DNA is TGCAGCGTTGGACAGGGGGGCGGCTACACCTTC.

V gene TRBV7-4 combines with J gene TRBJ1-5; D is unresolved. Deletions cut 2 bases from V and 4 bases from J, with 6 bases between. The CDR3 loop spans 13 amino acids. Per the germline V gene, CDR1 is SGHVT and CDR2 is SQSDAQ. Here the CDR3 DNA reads TGTGCCAGCAGCTTACAGCCTAATCAGCCCCAGCATTTT. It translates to CASSLQPNQPQHF.

For the CDR3, the DNA is TGTGCCAGCAGAAGGGACACCTACACTGAAGCTTTCTTT. Amino acids: CASRRDTYTEAFF. J is TRBJ1-1 and V is TRBV6-1; possible D gene TRBD1, 6 bases. Trimming removed 6 bases at V and 3 bases at J, with 11 bases between. Germline CDR1 and CDR2: MNHNS and SASEGT. The CDR3 sequence is 13 residues long.

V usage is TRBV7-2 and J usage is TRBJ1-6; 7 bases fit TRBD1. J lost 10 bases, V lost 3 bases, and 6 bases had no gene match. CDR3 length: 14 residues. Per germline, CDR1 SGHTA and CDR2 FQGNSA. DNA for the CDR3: TGTGCCAGCAGCTTCGACAGGGCTAGCTCACCCCTCCACTTT. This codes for CASSFDRASSPLHF.

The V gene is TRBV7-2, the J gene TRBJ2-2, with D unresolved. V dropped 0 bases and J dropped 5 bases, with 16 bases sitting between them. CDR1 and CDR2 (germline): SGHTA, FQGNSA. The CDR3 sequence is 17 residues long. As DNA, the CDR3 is TGTGCCAGCAGCTTAGCCCTCACTTTAGAGATTACCGGGGAGCTGTTTTTT. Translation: CASSLALTLEITGELFF.

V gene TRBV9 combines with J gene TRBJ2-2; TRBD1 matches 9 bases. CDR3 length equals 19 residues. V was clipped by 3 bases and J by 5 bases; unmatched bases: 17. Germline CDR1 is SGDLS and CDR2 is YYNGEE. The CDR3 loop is CASSGFNTGGARDTGELFF. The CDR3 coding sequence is TGTGCCAGCAGCGGATTCAACACAGGGGGCGCAAGGGATACCGGGGAGCTGTTTTTT.

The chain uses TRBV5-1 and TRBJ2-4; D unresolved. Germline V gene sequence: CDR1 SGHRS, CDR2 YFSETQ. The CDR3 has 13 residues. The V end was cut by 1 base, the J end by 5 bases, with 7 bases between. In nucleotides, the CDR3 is TGCGCCAGCAGCTTGTCCCCCCAAAACATTCAGTACTTC. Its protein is CASSLSPQNIQYF.

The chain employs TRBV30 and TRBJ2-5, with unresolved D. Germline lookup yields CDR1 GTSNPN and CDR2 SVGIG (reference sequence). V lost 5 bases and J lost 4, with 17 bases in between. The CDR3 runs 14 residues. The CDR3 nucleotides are TGTGCCTGGTCCACGGGCGGCCCATCAGAGACCCAGTACTTC. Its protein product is CAWSTGGPSETQYF. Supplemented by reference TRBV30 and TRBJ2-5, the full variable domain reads SQTIHQWPATLVQPVGSPLSLECTVEGTSNPNLYWYRQAAGRGLQLLFYSVGIGQISSEVPQNLSASRPQDRQFILSSKKLLLSDSGFYLCAWSTGGPSETQYFGPGTRLLVL.

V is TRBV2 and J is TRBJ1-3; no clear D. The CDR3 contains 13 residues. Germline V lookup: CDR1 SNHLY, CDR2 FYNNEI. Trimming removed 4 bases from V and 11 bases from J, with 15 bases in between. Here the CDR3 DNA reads TGTGCCAGCAGTGCGGACTATCGCTCAGCCATATATTTT. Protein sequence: CASSADYRSAIYF. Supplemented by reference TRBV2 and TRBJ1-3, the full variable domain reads EPEVTQTPSHQVTQMGQEVILRCVPISNHLYFYWYRQILGQKVEFLVSFYNNEISEKSEIFDDQFSVERPDGSNFTLKIRSTKLEDSAMYFCASSADYRSAIYFGEGSWLTVV.

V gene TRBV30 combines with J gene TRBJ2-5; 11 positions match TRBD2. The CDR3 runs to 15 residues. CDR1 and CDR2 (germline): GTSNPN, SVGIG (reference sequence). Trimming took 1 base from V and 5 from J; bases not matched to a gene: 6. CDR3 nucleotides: TGTGCCTGGAGTGGACTAGCGGGGAGCGGGGAGACCCAGTACTTC. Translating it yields CAWSGLAGSGETQYF.

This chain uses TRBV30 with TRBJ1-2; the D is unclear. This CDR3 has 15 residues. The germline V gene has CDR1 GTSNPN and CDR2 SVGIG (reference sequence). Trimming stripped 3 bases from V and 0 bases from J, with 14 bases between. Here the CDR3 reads CAWRGGRQTNYGYTF. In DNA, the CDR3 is TGTGCCTGGAGGGGAGGGCGGCAAACTAACTATGGCTACACCTTC.

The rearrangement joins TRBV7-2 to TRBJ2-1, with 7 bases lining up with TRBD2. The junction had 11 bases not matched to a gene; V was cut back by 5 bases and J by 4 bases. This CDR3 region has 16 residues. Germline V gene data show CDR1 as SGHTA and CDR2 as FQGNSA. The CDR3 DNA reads TGTGCCAGCAGCACCCAGAGCGGGGTGGGTTACAATGAGCAGTTCTTC. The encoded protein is CASSTQSGVGYNEQFF.

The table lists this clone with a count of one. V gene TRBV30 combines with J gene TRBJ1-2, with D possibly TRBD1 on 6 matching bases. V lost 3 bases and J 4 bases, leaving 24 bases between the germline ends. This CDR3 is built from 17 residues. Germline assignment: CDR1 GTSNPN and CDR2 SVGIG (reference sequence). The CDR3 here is CAWSRWTANPSLYGYTF. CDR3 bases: TGTGCCTGGAGCCGTTGGACAGCTAATCCTTCCCTCTATGGCTACACCTTC.

The CDR3: CASSHLGRDEETQYF. The CDR3 bases are TGTGCCAGCAGCCACCTGGGGAGGGATGAGGAGACCCAGTACTTC. The V and J genes are TRBV7-6 and TRBJ2-5; the match to TRBD2 covers 7 bases. The CDR3 loop spans 15 amino acids. Trimming at V came to 5 bases and at J to 5 bases, leaving 11 bases not matched to a gene. CDR1 is SGHVS, CDR2 FNYEAQ, per germline.

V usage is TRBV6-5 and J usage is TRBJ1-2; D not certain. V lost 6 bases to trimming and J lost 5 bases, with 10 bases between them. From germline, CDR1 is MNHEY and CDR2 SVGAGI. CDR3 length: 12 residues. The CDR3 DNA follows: TGTGCCAGCAGCGACGAGAGTTATGGCTACACCTTC. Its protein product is CASSDESYGYTF.

CDR3: CAWSRGDSGANVLTF. The CDR3 DNA reads as TGTGCCTGGAGTCGGGGAGACTCTGGGGCCAACGTCCTGACTTTC. V gene TRBV30 combines with J gene TRBJ2-6, with D possibly matching TRBD2 (5 bases). Germline CDR1 reads GTSNPN; CDR2 reads SVGIG (reference sequence). The CDR3 has 15 residues. V dropped 2 bases and J dropped 0 bases, with 8 bases sitting between them.

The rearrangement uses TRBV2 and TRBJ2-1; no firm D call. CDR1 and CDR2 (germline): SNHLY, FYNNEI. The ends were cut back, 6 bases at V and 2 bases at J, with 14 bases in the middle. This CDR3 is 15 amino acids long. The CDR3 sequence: CASRMGMGTYNEQFF. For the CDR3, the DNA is TGTGCCAGCAGGATGGGGATGGGCACCTACAATGAGCAGTTCTTC.

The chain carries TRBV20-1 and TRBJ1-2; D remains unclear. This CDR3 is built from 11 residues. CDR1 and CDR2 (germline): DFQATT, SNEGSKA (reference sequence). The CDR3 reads CNGHGPYGYTF. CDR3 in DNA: TGCAATGGGCACGGACCCTATGGCTACACCTTC.